This T cell receptor beta chain was found in a study of blood T cells in healthy people across ages. Study in general: Capture by template switching was about one barcoded beta molecule per two T cells.

The CDR3 length is 14 residues. Trimming pared 11 bases from V and 11 bases from J, leaving 27 bases between. The germline gives CDR1 ENHRY, CDR2 SYGVKD. PCR was performed a second time for about 7 to 11 cycles using a sample-barcoded 5' primer and a J-beta primer mix. In TCRdb, the 5' RACE reads were re-called with MiXCR into one record per CDR3 protein. The data contain some 1.4 million distinct CDR3 sequences, approximately 38% of them seen just once; the ten biggest clones take up 7.9%. Worth noting for this clonotype: A much larger clone differs by one base, so this may be a read error.

Donors ranged from 6 to 90 years old and were healthy Caucasians in Russia. The V and J genes are TRBV10-3 and TRBJ2-5, with D maybe TRBD2 (5 bases). Sequenced sample: blood. This clonotype originated in a woman between 18 and 29 years old in good health. CDR3 protein: CAVREEAAYNEQYF. The CDR3 DNA follows: TGTGCCGTCCGGGAAGAAGCGGCCTACAATGAGCAGTACTTC.